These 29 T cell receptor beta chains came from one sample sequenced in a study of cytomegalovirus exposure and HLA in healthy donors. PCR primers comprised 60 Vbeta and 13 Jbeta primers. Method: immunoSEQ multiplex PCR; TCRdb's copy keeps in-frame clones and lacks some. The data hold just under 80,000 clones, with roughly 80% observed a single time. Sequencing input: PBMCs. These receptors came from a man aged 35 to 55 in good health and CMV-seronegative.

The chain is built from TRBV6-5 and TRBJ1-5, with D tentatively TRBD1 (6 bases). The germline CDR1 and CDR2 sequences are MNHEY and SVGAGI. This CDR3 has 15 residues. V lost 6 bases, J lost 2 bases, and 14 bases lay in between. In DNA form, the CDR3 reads TGTGCCAGCAGGAACCAGGGGTCGGGCAATCAGCCCCAGCATTTT. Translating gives CASRNQGSGNQPQHF.

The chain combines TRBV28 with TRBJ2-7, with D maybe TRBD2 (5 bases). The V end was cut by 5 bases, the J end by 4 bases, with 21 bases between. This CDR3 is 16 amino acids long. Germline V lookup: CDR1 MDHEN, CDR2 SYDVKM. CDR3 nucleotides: TGTGCCAGCAGTGAGACGGCCAGGCCCGGGGTTTACGAGCAGTACTTC. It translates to CASSETARPGVYEQYF.

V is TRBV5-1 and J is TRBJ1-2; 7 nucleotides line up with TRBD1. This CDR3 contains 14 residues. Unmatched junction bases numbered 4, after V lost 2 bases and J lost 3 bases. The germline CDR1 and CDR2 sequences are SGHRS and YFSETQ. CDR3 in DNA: TGCGCCAGCAGCTTTGGGCAGGGGGACTATGGCTACACCTTC. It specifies CASSFGQGDYGYTF.

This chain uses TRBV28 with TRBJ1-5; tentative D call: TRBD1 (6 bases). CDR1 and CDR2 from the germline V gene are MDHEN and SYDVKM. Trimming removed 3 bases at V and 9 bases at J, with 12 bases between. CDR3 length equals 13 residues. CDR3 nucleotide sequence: TGTGCCAGCAGTTTGGGGGCCGGGCGGCCCCAGCATTTT. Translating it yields CASSLGAGRPQHF.

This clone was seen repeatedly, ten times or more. In nucleotides, the CDR3 is TGTGCCAGCAGCCGAGGGGGACAGAGCAATCAGCCCCAGCATTTT. Translation: CASSRGGQSNQPQHF. The chain is built from TRBV7-2 and TRBJ1-5; 7 bases align to TRBD1. The CDR3 consists of 15 residues. Germline V gene data show CDR1 as SGHTA and CDR2 as FQGNSA. J was trimmed by 1 base and V by 5 bases; bases with no gene match: 5.

CDR3 in DNA: TGTGCCAGCAGTTACGCGACCGGACAGCTGAACACTGAAGCTTTCTTT. Its translation is CASSYATGQLNTEAFF. The V and J genes are TRBV6-5 and TRBJ1-1; D perhaps matches TRBD1 (6 bases). The CDR3 length is 16 residues. Germline assignment: CDR1 MNHEY and CDR2 SVGAGI. V shed 2 bases and J shed 0 bases, with 13 bases lying between them.

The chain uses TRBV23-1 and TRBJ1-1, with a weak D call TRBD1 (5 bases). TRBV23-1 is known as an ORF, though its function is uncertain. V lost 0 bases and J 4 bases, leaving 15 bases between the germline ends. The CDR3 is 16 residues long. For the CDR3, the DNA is TGCGCCAGCAGTCAATCCAATCGAAGGGGCGGCACTGAAGCTTTCTTT. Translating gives CASSQSNRRGGTEAFF.

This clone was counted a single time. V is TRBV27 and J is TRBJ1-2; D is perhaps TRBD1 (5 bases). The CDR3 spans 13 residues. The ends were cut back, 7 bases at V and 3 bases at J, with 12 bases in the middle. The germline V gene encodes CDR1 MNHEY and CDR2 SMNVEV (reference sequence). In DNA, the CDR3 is TGTGCCAGCAAAAACCCAGGGTACTATGGCTACACCTTC. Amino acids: CASKNPGYYGYTF.

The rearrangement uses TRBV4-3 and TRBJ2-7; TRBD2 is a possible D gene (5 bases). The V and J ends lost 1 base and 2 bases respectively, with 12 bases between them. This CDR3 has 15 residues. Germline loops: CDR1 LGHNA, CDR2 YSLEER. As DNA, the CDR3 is TGCGCCAGCAGCCAAGCAGCGGCCGGTCCCTACGAGCAGTACTTC. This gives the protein CASSQAAAGPYEQYF.

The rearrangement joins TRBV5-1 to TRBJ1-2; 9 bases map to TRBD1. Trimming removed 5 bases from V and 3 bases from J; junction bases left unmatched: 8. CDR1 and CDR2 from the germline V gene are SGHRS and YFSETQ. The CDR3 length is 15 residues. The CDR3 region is CASSPTGGKDYGYTF. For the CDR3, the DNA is TGCGCCAGCAGTCCCACAGGGGGCAAAGACTATGGCTACACCTTC. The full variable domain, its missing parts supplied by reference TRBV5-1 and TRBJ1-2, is KAGVTQTPRYLIKTRGQQVTLSCSPISGHRSVSWYQQTPGQGLQFLFEYFSETQRNKGNFPGRFSGRQFSNSRSEMNVSTLELGDSALYLCASSPTGGKDYGYTFGSGTRLTVV.

CDR3 protein: CASSPRQGTEAFF. In DNA, the CDR3 is TGTGCCAGCAGCCCAAGACAGGGGACTGAAGCTTTCTTT. This chain uses TRBV9 with TRBJ1-1; 8 bases match TRBD1. Looked up from germline, CDR1 is SGDLS and CDR2 is YYNGEE. The CDR3 has 13 amino acids. The ends lost 4 bases at V and 5 bases at J; junction bases unmatched: 4.

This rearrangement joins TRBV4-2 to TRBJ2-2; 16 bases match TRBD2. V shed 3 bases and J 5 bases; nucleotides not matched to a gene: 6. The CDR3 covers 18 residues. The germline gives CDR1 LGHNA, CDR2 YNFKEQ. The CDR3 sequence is CASSHGTSGRVETGELFF. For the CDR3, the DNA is TGTGCCAGCAGCCATGGGACTAGCGGGAGGGTGGAGACCGGGGAGCTGTTTTTT.

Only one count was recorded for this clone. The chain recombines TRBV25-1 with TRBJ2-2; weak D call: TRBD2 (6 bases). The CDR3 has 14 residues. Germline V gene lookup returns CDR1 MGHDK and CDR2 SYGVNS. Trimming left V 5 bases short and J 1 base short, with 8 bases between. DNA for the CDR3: TGTGCCAGCAGTACGGGGGTGAACACCGGGGAGCTGTTTTTT. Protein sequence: CASSTGVNTGELFF.

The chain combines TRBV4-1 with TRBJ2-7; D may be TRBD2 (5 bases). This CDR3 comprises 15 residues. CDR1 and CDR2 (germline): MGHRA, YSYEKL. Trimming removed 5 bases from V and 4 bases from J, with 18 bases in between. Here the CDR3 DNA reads TGCGCCAGCAGCTTACTTGTGGAGGCCCGATACGAGCAGTACTTC. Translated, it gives CASSLLVEARYEQYF.

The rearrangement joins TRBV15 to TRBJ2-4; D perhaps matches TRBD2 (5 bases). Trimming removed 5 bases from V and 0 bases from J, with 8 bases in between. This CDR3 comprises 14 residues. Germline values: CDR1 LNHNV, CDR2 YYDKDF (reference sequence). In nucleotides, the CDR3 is TGTGCCACCAGCGAGGGCTTAGCCAAAAACATTCAGTACTTC. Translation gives CATSEGLAKNIQYF.

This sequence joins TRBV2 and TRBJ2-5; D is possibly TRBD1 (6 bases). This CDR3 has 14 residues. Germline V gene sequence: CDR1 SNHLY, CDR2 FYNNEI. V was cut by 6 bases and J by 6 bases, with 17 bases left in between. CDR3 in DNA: TGTGCCAGCAGAGGGGCAGGGGACATGCAGACCCAGTACTTC. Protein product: CASRGAGDMQTQYF.

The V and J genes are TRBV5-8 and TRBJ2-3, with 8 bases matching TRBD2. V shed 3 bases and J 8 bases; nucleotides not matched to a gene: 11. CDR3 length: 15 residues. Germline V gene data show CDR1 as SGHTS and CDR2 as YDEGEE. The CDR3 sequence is CASSSPAAGGVTQYF. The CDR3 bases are TGTGCCAGCAGCTCGCCGGCTGCGGGGGGTGTTACGCAGTATTTT. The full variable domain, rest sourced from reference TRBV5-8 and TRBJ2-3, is EAGVTQSPTHLIKTRGQQATLRCSPISGHTSVYWYQQALGLGLQFLLWYDEGEERNRGNFPPRFSGRQFPNYSSELNVNALELEDSALYLCASSSPAAGGVTQYFGPGTRLTVL.

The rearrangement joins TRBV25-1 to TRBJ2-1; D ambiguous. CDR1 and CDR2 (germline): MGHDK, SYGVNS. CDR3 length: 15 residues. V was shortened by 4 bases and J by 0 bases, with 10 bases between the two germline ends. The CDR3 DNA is TGTGCCAGCAGTGGAGCCTCGAGCTCCTACAATGAGCAGTTCTTC. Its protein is CASSGASSSYNEQFF.

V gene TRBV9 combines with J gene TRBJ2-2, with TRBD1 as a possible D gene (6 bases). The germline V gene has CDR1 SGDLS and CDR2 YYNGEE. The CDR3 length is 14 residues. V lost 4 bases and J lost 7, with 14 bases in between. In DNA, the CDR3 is TGTGCCAGCAGCAGCCTAGGGGGTGACGGGGAGCTGTTTTTT. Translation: CASSSLGGDGELFF.

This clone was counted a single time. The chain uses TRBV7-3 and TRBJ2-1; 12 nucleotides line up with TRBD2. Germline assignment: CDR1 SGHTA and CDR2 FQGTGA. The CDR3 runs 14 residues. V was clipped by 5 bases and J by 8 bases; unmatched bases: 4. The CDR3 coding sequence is TGTGCCAGCAGCATGACTAGCGGGAGACATGAGCAGTTCTTC. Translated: CASSMTSGRHEQFF.

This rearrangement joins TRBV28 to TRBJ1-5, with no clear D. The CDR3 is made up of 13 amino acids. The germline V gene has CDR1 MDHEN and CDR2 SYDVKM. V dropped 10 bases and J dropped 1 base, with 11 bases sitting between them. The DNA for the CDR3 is TGTGCCACCCCGGAGCTAAGCAATCAGCCCCAGCATTTT. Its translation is CATPELSNQPQHF.

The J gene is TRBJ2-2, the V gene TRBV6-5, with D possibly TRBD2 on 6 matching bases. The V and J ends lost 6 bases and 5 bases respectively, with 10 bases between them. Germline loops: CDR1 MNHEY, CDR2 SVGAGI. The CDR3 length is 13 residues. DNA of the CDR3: TGTGCCAGCAGCTTAGCGGTTACCGGGGAGCTGTTTTTT. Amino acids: CASSLAVTGELFF.

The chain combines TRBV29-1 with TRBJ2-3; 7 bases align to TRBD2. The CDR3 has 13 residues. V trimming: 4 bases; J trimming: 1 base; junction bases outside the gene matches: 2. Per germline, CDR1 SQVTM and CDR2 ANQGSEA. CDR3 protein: CSVATSGTDTQYF. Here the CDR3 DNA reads TGCAGCGTTGCAACTAGCGGCACAGATACGCAGTATTTT.

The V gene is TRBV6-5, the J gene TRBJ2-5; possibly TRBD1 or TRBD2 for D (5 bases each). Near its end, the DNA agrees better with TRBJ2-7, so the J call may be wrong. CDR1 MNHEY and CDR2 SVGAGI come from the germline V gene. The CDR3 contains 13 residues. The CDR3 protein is CASSYSGAYEQYF. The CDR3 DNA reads TGTGCCAGCAGTTACTCGGGGGCCTACGAGCAGTACTTC.

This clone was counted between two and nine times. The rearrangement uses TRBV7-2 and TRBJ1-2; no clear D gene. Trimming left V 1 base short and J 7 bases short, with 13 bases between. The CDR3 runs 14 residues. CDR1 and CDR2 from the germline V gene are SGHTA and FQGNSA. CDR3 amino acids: CASSLVGVEGGYTF. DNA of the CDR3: TGTGCCAGCAGCTTAGTAGGTGTGGAGGGTGGCTACACCTTC. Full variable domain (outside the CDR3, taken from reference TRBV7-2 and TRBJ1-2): GAGVSQSPSNKVTEKGKDVELRCDPISGHTALYWYRQSLGQGLEFLIYFQGNSAPDKSGLPSDRFSAERTGGSVSTLTIQRTQQEDSAVYLCASSLVGVEGGYTFGSGTRLTVV.

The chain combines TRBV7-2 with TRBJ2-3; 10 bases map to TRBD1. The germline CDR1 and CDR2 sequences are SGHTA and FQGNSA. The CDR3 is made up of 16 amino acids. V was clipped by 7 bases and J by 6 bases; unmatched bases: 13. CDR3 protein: CASNIEGQGVGDTQYF. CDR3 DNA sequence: TGTGCCAGCAACATTGAAGGACAGGGGGTTGGTGATACGCAGTATTTT.

CDR3 nucleotide sequence: TGTGCCAGCAGCGACAGCTTAGACAGGGTGCGTAGGTACGAGCAGTACTTC. This translates into CASSDSLDRVRRYEQYF. The V call is TRBV28, the J call TRBJ2-7; 7 nucleotides line up with TRBD1. The CDR3 is 17 amino acids. CDR1 and CDR2 from the germline V gene are MDHEN and SYDVKM. V gave up 6 bases and J gave up 4 bases; unmatched junction bases: 18.

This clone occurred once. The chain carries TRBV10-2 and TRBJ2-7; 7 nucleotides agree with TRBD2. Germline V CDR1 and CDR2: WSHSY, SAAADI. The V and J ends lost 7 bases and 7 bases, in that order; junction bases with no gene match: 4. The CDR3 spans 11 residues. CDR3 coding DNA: TGCGCCAGCACTCAAGCGGGGGAGCAGTACTTC. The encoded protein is CASTQAGEQYF.

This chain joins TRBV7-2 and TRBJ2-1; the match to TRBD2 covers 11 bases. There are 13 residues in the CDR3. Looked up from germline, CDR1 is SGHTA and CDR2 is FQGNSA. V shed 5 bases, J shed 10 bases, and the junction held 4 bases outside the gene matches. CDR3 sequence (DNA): TGTGCCAGCAGCCGTAGCGGGAGGGACGAGCAGTTCTTC. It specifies CASSRSGRDEQFF.